This TCR beta chain was identified in a study of cytomegalovirus exposure and HLA in healthy donors. Study findings and constraints: Productive rates of about 90% or about 30% were seen for most TCR beta V segments in an earlier analysis. In a later analysis, parvovirus B19, influenza, CMV and Epstein-Barr virus appeared linked to several top co-occurrence clusters. Later genetic work tied a missense DCLRE1C variant to beta-chain V and J trimming.

Germline V gene data show CDR1 as SGHNT and CDR2 as YYREEE (reference sequence). CDR3 length: 11 amino acids. The V end lost 3 bases, the J end lost 5 bases, and 6 bases lay between the germline ends. The PCR used 60 Vbeta and 13 Jbeta primers. Measured with immunoSEQ multiplex PCR; TCRdb has only the in-frame clones, and not every one. The data hold some 85,000 clones, with approximately 84% observed a single time. There are a few counts of this clone. Its target is not known. This sequence joins TRBV5-4 and TRBJ2-7, with D unclear. This clonotype originated in a man between 18 and 35 years old in good health and CMV-seronegative. Input material: PBMCs. CDR3 in amino acids: CASSSLHEQYF. The CDR3 nucleotides are TGTGCCAGCAGCTCACTCCACGAGCAGTACTTC.